The 10 T cell receptor beta chains presented below share a single source sample, sequenced in a study of blood T cell repertoires in COVID-19. The table came from immunoSEQ multiplex PCR; TCRdb's copy has only in-frame clones and leaves some out. This sample has 350,000 to 450,000 clones; roughly nine tenths occur once, and the top ten carry 1.7%. The sequenced material came from PBMCs or T cells enriched from blood (not recorded which). These receptors all come from a woman aged 25-40 years who had recovered from COVID-19.

CDR3 nucleotide sequence: TGTGCCAGCAGTGAAGCTAGACAGGGGAGGACTGAAGCTTTCTTT. Encoded protein: CASSEARQGRTEAFF. The chain uses TRBV2 and TRBJ1-1, with 8 bases lining up with TRBD1. The germline V gene has CDR1 SNHLY and CDR2 FYNNEI. The CDR3 has 15 amino acids. Trimming cost V 0 bases and J 5 bases; bases outside gene matches: 5.

The genes are TRBV27 and TRBJ2-7; 11 nucleotides line up with TRBD1. Looked up from germline, CDR1 is MNHEY and CDR2 is SMNVEV (reference sequence). Trimming removed 4 bases from V and 4 bases from J; junction bases left unmatched: 3. The CDR3 contains 14 residues. CDR3 amino acids: CASSWGQGEYEQYF. Written as DNA, the CDR3 is TGTGCCAGCAGTTGGGGACAGGGGGAATACGAGCAGTACTTC.

In DNA form, the CDR3 reads TGCGCCAGCGGCCGAGCAGGGGGCGCCTACGAGCAGTACTTC. Translation: CASGRAGGAYEQYF. The chain links TRBV5-1 to TRBJ2-7; TRBD1 aligns across 8 bases. Germline lookup yields CDR1 SGHRS and CDR2 YFSETQ. The CDR3 is made up of 14 amino acids. Unmatched junction bases numbered 8, after V lost 7 bases and J lost 2 bases.

The chain couples TRBV12-3 or TRBV12-4 to TRBJ2-1; TRBD1 is a possible D gene (6 bases). CDR3 length equals 12 residues. With 6 bases removed from V and 7 bases from J, the gap between germline ends came to 10 bases. The CDR3 loop is CASSKTGNEQFF. For the CDR3, the DNA is TGTGCCAGCAGCAAAACAGGGAATGAGCAGTTCTTC.

This clone was recorded once. V and J are TRBV5-4 and TRBJ1-1, with D unresolved. V dropped 3 bases and J dropped 7 bases, with 10 bases sitting between them. CDR1 and CDR2 from the germline V gene are SGHNT and YYREEE (reference sequence). The CDR3 loop spans 12 amino acids. The CDR3 region is CASSSPGFEAFF. The CDR3 DNA is TGTGCCAGCAGCTCCCCCGGGTTTGAAGCTTTCTTT.

The genes are TRBV7-9 and TRBJ2-1, with 11 bases that match TRBD1. Germline V CDR1 and CDR2: SEHNR, FQNEAQ (reference sequence). This CDR3 spans 16 amino acids. J gave up 9 bases and V 4 bases, and 11 bases lay outside the gene matches. The CDR3 reads CASSSSRDRGSAEQFF. The CDR3 DNA follows: TGTGCCAGCAGCTCCAGCCGGGACAGGGGGTCAGCTGAGCAGTTCTTC.

The chain has TRBV5-4 and TRBJ2-2; 9 bases match TRBD1. V lost 2 bases and J lost 1; bases outside the gene matches: 6. Germline lookup yields CDR1 SGHNT and CDR2 YYREEE (reference sequence). The CDR3 sequence is 17 residues long. The CDR3 DNA follows: TGTGCCAGCAGCTTTGCAGGGGGACAGGGGAACACCGGGGAGCTGTTTTTT. Its protein product is CASSFAGGQGNTGELFF.

This clone was counted only a few times. The CDR3 DNA sequence: TGTGCCAGCAGCTGGGGGGACAGGACTCGGTACGAGCAGTACTTC. Its protein product is CASSWGDRTRYEQYF. The chain couples TRBV5-6 to TRBJ2-7, with 8 positions matching TRBD1. The ends lost 3 bases at V and 4 bases at J; junction bases unmatched: 9. Germline values: CDR1 SGHDT, CDR2 YYEEEE. The CDR3 loop spans 15 amino acids.

The chain employs TRBV19 and TRBJ1-3; D remains unclear. There are 15 residues in the CDR3. Trimming removed 6 bases from V and 0 bases from J, with 12 bases in between. Germline V gives CDR1 LNHDA, CDR2 SQIVND (reference sequence). The chain's CDR3 is CASRIDGSSGNTIYF. For the CDR3, the DNA is TGTGCCAGTAGGATTGACGGGAGCTCTGGAAACACCATATATTTT.

This clone has a single count. The CDR3, as DNA: TGTGCCTTTCACTCTGGAAACACCATATATTTT. This sequence encodes CAFHSGNTIYF. The gene calls are TRBV30 and TRBJ1-3; D is undetermined. Germline V gene sequence: CDR1 GTSNPN, CDR2 SVGIG (reference sequence). CDR3 length: 11 amino acids. V was trimmed by 7 bases and J by 0 bases, leaving 4 bases between them.